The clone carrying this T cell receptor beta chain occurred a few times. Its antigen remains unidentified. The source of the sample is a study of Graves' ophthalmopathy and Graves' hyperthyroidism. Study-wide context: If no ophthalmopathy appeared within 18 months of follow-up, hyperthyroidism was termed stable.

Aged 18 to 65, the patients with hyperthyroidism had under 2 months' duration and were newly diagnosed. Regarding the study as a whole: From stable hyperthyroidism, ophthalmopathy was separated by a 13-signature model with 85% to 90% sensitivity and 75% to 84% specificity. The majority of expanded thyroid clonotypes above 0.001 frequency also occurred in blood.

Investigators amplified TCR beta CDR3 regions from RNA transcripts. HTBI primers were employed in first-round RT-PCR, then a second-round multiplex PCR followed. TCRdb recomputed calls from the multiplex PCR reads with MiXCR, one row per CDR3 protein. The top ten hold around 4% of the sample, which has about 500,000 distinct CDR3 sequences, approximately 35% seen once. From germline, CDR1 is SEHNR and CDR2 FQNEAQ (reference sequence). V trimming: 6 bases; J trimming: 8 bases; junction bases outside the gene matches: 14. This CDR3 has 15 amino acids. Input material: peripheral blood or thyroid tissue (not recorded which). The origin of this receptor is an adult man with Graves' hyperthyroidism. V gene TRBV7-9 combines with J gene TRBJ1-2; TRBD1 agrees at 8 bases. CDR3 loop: CASSLTGQGSVGYTF. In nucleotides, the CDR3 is TGTGCCAGCAGTTTGACCGGACAGGGCTCTGTCGGCTACACCTTC.